This TCR beta chain was found in a study of blood T cell repertoires in COVID-19. Overall study context: COVID-19 samples collected from the United States, Italy and Spain covered acute and convalescent phases. PBMCs, B-cell-depleted T cells, or T cells were the source of the cDNA or gDNA that made up the material.

In the study's own analysis: Cell counts per sample came from amplifying reference gene primers. Libraries were prepared by immunoSEQ multiplex PCR; TCRdb keeps only in-frame clonotypes and omits some of them. V, J and clone size are those of that table, while D and trimming were read from the DNA. The sample consists of about 140,000 clones, around 89% of them appearing once. V was clipped by 4 bases and J by 7 bases, with 21 bases between them. Germline V gene data show CDR1 as SGHNT and CDR2 as YYREEE (reference sequence). The CDR3 extends over 15 amino acids. The sequenced sample was peripheral blood. This sequence originates from a man aged 55-75 years with active or convalescent COVID-19. This rearrangement joins TRBV5-4 to TRBJ2-7, with D possibly matching TRBD2 (6 bases). DNA for the CDR3: TGTGCCAGCAGCCCAGTGGCGGGGCGTTCTGAGGAGCAGTACTTC. Translated: CASSPVAGRSEEQYF.